A selection of T cell receptor beta chains follows, all from one sample in a study of CD8+ T cells in alopecia areata. Using immunoSEQ multiplex PCR, the repertoire was profiled, and TCRdb retains in-frame clones only, with some absent. Among over 150,000 clones, 60% to 75% were seen once, and the ten largest hold 14%. Here the sequenced sample was CD4+ T cells sorted from blood, taken at week 24, from a patient treated with tofacitinib. The receptor source for this set is a human donor with alopecia areata. Both conserved end residues are part of each CDR3. The order of the fields is V gene, clone size, D gene, J gene, CDR3 protein, CDR3 DNA. The D gene is left open where the match is weak. Where a row states a size, it is once, few, many or the class of an expanded clone; other rows omit it.

TRBV30	few	NA	TRBJ2-1	CAWIQGGGTYNEQFF	TGTGCCTGGATCCAGGGGGGGGGTACCTACAATGAGCAGTTCTTC
TRBV13	NA	NA	TRBJ1-1	CASKGNTEAFF	TGTGCCAGCAAGGGGAACACTGAAGCTTTCTTT
TRBV10-3	NA	TRBD1	TRBJ1-1	CAIRLQGEAFF	TGTGCCATCAGGCTACAGGGGGAAGCTTTCTTT
TRBV5-1	NA	TRBD1	TRBJ2-7	CASSYGQGTREQYF	TGCGCCAGCAGCTACGGACAGGGTACGCGCGAGCAGTACTTC
TRBV12-5	NA	TRBD1	TRBJ2-2	CASGFRQGAFGELFF	TGTGCTAGTGGTTTTCGGCAGGGGGCTTTTGGGGAGCTGTTTTTT
TRBV4-1	NA	TRBD2	TRBJ2-1	CASSQDWGSAGGPAYNEQFF	TGCGCCAGCAGCCAAGATTGGGGCTCGGCGGGGGGGCCGGCCTACAATGAGCAGTTCTTC
TRBV7-9	once	NA	TRBJ1-2	CASRMVTGRYGYTF	TGTGCCAGCAGAATGGTCACCGGGAGGTATGGCTACACCTTC
TRBV18	NA	NA	TRBJ2-3	CASSTVTDTQYF	TGTGCCAGCTCAACGGTCACAGATACGCAGTATTTT
TRBV29-1	once	NA	TRBJ1-2	CSVHLRRGEDYGYTF	TGCAGCGTCCACCTTCGTCGGGGCGAGGACTATGGCTACACCTTC
TRBV5-1	NA	NA	TRBJ2-7	CASSLESGVQYF	TGCGCCAGCAGCTTGGAGTCGGGAGTTCAGTACTTC
TRBV10-3	NA	NA	TRBJ1-1	CAISDRGMNTEAFF	TGTGCCATCTCCGATAGGGGGATGAACACTGAAGCTTTCTTT
TRBV5-1	few	TRBD1	TRBJ2-5	CASSFTGTGTMKTQYF	TGCGCCAGCAGCTTCACCGGGACAGGGACTATGAAGACCCAGTACTTC
TRBV9	NA	NA	TRBJ1-2	CASSAPANYGYTF	TGTGCCAGCAGCGCCCCCGCTAATTATGGCTACACCTTC
TRBV29-1	NA	TRBD2	TRBJ2-3	CSVAGLATDTQYF	TGCAGCGTGGCGGGACTAGCGACAGATACGCAGTATTTT
TRBV5-6	once	NA	TRBJ2-6	CASSLSGANVLTF	TGTGCCAGCAGCTTGTCAGGGGCCAACGTCCTGACTTTC
TRBV30	NA	TRBD1	TRBJ1-5	CAWSGTGIQPQHF	TGTGCCTGGAGTGGGACAGGTATTCAGCCCCAGCATTTT
TRBV15	NA	NA	TRBJ1-2	CATSREQGYGYTF	TGTGCCACCAGCAGAGAGCAGGGCTATGGCTACACCTTC
TRBV5-1	NA	TRBD2	TRBJ2-5	CASSLEAGEETQYF	TGCGCCAGCAGCTTGGAGGCGGGGGAAGAGACCCAGTACTTC
TRBV6-1	NA	TRBD1	TRBJ2-1	CASSNTGTGAGEQFF	TGTGCCAGCAGCAACACCGGGACAGGGGCGGGTGAGCAGTTCTTC
TRBV5-1	NA	NA	TRBJ1-2	CASSTAETNYGYTF	TGCGCCAGCAGTACGGCTGAAACCAACTATGGCTACACCTTC
TRBV5-1	few	TRBD2	TRBJ2-3	CASSRSGVITDTQYF	TGCGCCAGCAGCCGAAGCGGGGTGATTACAGATACGCAGTATTTT
TRBV2	few	NA	TRBJ1-2	CASRGDEDSYTF	TGTGCCAGCAGGGGGGACGAAGACAGCTACACCTTC
TRBV30	NA	NA	TRBJ2-5	CAWSAQETQYF	TGTGCCTGGAGTGCTCAAGAGACCCAGTACTTC
TRBV5-1	NA	NA	TRBJ2-3	CASSLAGLSTDTQYF	TGCGCCAGCAGCTTGGCCGGACTAAGCACAGATACGCAGTATTTT
TRBV30	NA	NA	TRBJ1-4	CAQIVRVCEKLFF	TGTGCCCAGATTGTAAGGGTCTGTGAAAAACTGTTTTTT
TRBV27	NA	NA	TRBJ1-2	CASSLLRGSYGYTF	TGTGCCAGCAGTTTACTCAGGGGTTCCTATGGCTACACCTTC
TRBV29-1	few	TRBD2	TRBJ2-7	CSVIAAGGHRYEQYF	TGCAGCGTAATAGCGGCGGGGGGGCACCGCTACGAGCAGTACTTC
TRBV2	few	NA	TRBJ1-6	CAKNRGDSPLHF	TGTGCCAAAAACCGGGGGGATTCACCCCTCCACTTT
TRBV29-1	NA	TRBD1	TRBJ2-7	CSVSSGQGAREQYF	TGCAGCGTTAGCTCCGGGCAGGGGGCGCGAGAGCAGTACTTC
TRBV30	NA	TRBD2	TRBJ2-1	CAWSVVGGSYNEQFF	TGTGCCTGGAGTGTAGTCGGGGGGTCCTACAATGAGCAGTTCTTC
TRBV2	NA	TRBD2	TRBJ2-7	CASSGLAAHYEQYF	TGTGCCAGCAGTGGGCTAGCGGCGCACTACGAGCAGTACTTC
TRBV4-2	NA	NA	TRBJ2-5	CASSLPYETQYF	TGTGCCAGCAGCCTCCCATACGAGACCCAGTACTTC
TRBV27	NA	NA	TRBJ1-5	CASSLSLGNQPQHF	TGTGCCAGCAGTTTATCGTTGGGGAATCAGCCCCAGCATTTT
TRBV9	NA	NA	TRBJ2-3	CASSVGQVTDTQYF	TGTGCCAGCAGCGTAGGGCAGGTGACAGATACGCAGTATTTT
TRBV19	NA	NA	TRBJ2-7	CASSSQTGQAYEQYF	TGTGCCAGTAGTTCCCAGACAGGCCAGGCCTACGAGCAGTACTTC
TRBV27	NA	NA	TRBJ2-7	CASSLGQGGSYEQYF	TGTGCCAGCAGTTTAGGGCAGGGGGGATCCTACGAGCAGTACTTC
TRBV5-1	NA	NA	TRBJ2-3	CASSLILGGTSTDTQYF	TGCGCCAGCAGCTTGATCCTCGGAGGAACCAGCACAGATACGCAGTATTTT
TRBV10-3	NA	NA	TRBJ2-3	CAISVDSDTQYF	TGTGCCATCAGTGTAGACTCAGATACGCAGTATTTT
TRBV21-1	few	NA	TRBJ2-7	CASSKGRLNPGLRYYEQYF	TGTGCCAGCAGCAAAGGACGCCTAAATCCGGGACTAAGGTACTACGAGCAGTACTTC